This T cell receptor (beta chain) was observed in a study of T and B cells in COVID-19 patients. The germline CDR1 and CDR2 sequences are SGHVS and FNYEAQ. V was cut by 0 bases and J by 1 base, with 5 bases left in between. The CDR3 length is 14 residues. Blood genomic DNA input for TRB amplification was about 250-550 ng. Study observations and caveats: Patients with COVID-19 reportedly showed strongly skewed T cell receptor beta variable and joining gene usage. Early severe-case samples and blood from mildly ill patients during symptoms were in short supply.

Multiplex PCR with BIOMED2 TRB-A/B primer pools amplified TRB rearrangements. A single record per CDR3 protein comes from TCRdb applying MiXCR to the multiplex PCR reads. The sample includes roughly 12,000 distinct CDR3 sequences, roughly 30% seen only once; the top ten take roughly 29%. Points on this clonotype: Its specificity is not known.

This clonotype was sampled from a human donor who had recovered from COVID-19. The sequenced material came from blood. This rearrangement joins TRBV7-6 to TRBJ2-3; either TRBD1 or TRBD2 may fit D (5 bases each). The CDR3 DNA follows: TGTGCCAGCAGCTTAGCGGGACGCACAGATACGCAGTATTTT. Encoded protein: CASSLAGRTDTQYF.